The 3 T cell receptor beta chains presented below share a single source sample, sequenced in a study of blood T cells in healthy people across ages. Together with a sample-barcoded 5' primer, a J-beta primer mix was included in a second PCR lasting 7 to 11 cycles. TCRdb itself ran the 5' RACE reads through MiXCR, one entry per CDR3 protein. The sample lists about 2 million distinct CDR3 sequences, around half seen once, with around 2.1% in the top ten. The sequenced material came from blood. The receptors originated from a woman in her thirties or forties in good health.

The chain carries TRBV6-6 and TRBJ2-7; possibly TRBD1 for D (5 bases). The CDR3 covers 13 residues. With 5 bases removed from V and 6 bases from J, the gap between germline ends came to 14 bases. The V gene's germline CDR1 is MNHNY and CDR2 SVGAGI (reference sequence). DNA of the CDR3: TGTGCCAGCAGTGTCCTAGGGGTCGGCGAGCAGTACTTC. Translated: CASSVLGVGEQYF.

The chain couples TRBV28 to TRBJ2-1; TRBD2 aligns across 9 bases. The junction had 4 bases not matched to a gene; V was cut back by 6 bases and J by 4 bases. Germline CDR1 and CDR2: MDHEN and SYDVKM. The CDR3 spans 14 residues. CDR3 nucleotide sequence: TGTGCCAGCAGGGGCGGGGGGGGATACAATGAGCAGTTCTTC. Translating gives CASRGGGGYNEQFF. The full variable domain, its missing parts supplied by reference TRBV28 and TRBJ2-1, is DVKVTQSSRYLVKRTGEKVFLECVQDMDHENMFWYRQDPGLGLRLIYFSYDVKMKEKGDIPEGYSVSREKKERFSLILESASTNQTSMYLCASRGGGGYNEQFFGPGTRLTVL.

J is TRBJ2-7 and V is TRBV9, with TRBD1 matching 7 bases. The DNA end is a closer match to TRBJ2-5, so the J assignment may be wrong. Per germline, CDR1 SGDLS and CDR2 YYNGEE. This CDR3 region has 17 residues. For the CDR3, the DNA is TGTGCCAGCAGCCCTCCAGACCGGGACAGAGGCGCAGAGACCCAGTACTTC. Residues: CASSPPDRDRGAETQYF.